These 13 T cell receptor beta chains came from one sample sequenced in a study of blood T cell repertoires in COVID-19. TCRdb's table, derived via immunoSEQ multiplex PCR, lists solely in-frame clones and lacks some. The top ten hold about 6.4% of the sample, which has 120,000 to 150,000 clones, approximately 84% seen once. Sequencing was performed on peripheral blood. Source of these receptors: a human donor in a cohort sampled during active COVID-19.

The chain couples TRBV6-2 or TRBV6-3 to TRBJ1-5; the match to TRBD1 covers 8 bases. Trimming at V came to 2 bases and at J to 9 bases, leaving 12 bases not matched to a gene. The length of the CDR3 is 16 residues. Germline V gene data show CDR1 as MNHEY and CDR2 as SVGEGT. CDR3 amino acids: CASSYRGQGLQGPQHF. The CDR3 region has the DNA TGTGCCAGCAGTTACCGTGGACAGGGTCTCCAGGGGCCCCAGCATTTT.

The chain recombines TRBV6-2 or TRBV6-3 with TRBJ2-5; maybe TRBD1 (6 bases). In germline, CDR1 is MNHEY, CDR2 SVGEGT. The CDR3 has 17 amino acids. V gave up 4 bases and J gave up 3 bases, with 21 bases separating them. CDR3 in DNA: TGTGCCAGCAGTTCCCCCCCAGGCAGGGGTGATGAAGAGACCCAGTACTTC. Its protein product is CASSSPPGRGDEETQYF.

This clone was picked up one time. CDR3 DNA sequence: TGTGCCATCAGTGAGTCTATGGGACAGAATCAGCCCCAGCATTTT. Its protein product is CAISESMGQNQPQHF. The gene calls are TRBV10-3 and TRBJ1-5; 7 nucleotides align to TRBD1. The CDR3 length is 15 residues. The V gene's germline CDR1 is ENHRY and CDR2 SYGVKD. Trimming took 0 bases from V and 4 from J; bases not matched to a gene: 3.

This chain joins TRBV5-1 and TRBJ1-2, with D possibly being TRBD1 (6 bases). The germline V gene encodes CDR1 SGHRS and CDR2 YFSETQ. V lost 4 bases, J lost 3 bases, and 16 bases lay in between. CDR3 length equals 15 residues. CDR3 DNA sequence: TGCGCCAGCAGCCTCAATACAGGGACGGACTATGGCTACACCTTC. Translating it yields CASSLNTGTDYGYTF.

The CDR3 DNA reads TGTGCCACCAGTGATTTGTATCGGCCCCAGCATTTT. This gives the protein CATSDLYRPQHF. The chain joins TRBV24-1 to TRBJ1-5; D not resolved. Germline CDR1 KGHDR, CDR2 SFDVKD. V shed 0 bases and J shed 9 bases, with 5 bases lying between them. This CDR3 contains 12 residues.

The chain uses TRBV2 and TRBJ2-2, with TRBD2 identical over 13 bases. The CDR3 extends over 15 amino acids. J was trimmed by 7 bases and V by 6 bases; bases with no gene match: 5. Looked up from germline, CDR1 is SNHLY and CDR2 is FYNNEI. The CDR3 bases are TGTGCCAGCAGAATGGGACTAGCGGGGTTCGGGGAGCTGTTTTTT. Residues: CASRMGLAGFGELFF.

The chain has TRBV9 and TRBJ2-2; the D gene is possibly TRBD2 (6 bases). The CDR3 covers 16 residues. Germline CDR1 and CDR2: SGDLS and YYNGEE. Trimming removed 0 bases from V and 2 bases from J, with 11 bases in between. CDR3 sequence reads: CASSVAAGLNTGELFF. The CDR3 DNA reads as TGTGCCAGCAGCGTAGCCGCGGGACTCAACACCGGGGAGCTGTTTTTT.

The V gene is TRBV7-9, the J gene TRBJ2-7; TRBD1 agrees at 8 bases. This CDR3 comprises 16 residues. CDR1 is SEHNR and CDR2 is FQNEAQ in the germline V gene (reference sequence). The V gene end was trimmed by 5 bases and the J gene end by 4 bases; junction bases not matched to a gene: 13. CDR3 sequence reads: CASSHPTAGGLYEQYF. The CDR3 DNA is TGTGCCAGCAGCCACCCCACAGCAGGGGGCTTATACGAGCAGTACTTC.

This chain joins TRBV5-1 and TRBJ1-1; TRBD1 matches at 7 bases. V gave up 0 bases and J gave up 5 bases; unmatched junction bases: 7. The CDR3 runs 15 residues. Germline V gene sequence: CDR1 SGHRS, CDR2 YFSETQ. In nucleotides, the CDR3 is TGCGCCAGCAGCTTGGATCCAGGGGGGCGGACTGAAGCTTTCTTT. This encodes CASSLDPGGRTEAFF.

The chain couples TRBV29-1 to TRBJ1-1, with a weak D call TRBD1 (6 bases). The CDR3 is 15 amino acids. The germline CDR1 and CDR2 sequences are SQVTM and ANQGSEA. V was pared by 0 bases and J by 1 base, with 12 bases between. The CDR3 DNA reads TGCAGCGTTGAAGAGTTGACAGGAACGAACACTGAAGCTTTCTTT. This encodes CSVEELTGTNTEAFF. The full variable domain, in which reference TRBV29-1 and TRBJ1-1 provide the parts outside the CDR3, is SAVISQKPSRDICQRGTSLTIQCQVDSQVTMMFWYRQQPGQSLTLIATANQGSEATYESGFVIDKFPISRPNLTFSTLTVSNMSPEDSSIYLCSVEELTGTNTEAFFGQGTRLTVV.

The V and J genes are TRBV7-2 and TRBJ2-1; a weak D match, TRBD2 (6 bases). CDR3 length: 15 residues. The germline CDR1 and CDR2 sequences are SGHTA and FQGNSA. V was trimmed by 2 bases and J by 6 bases, leaving 14 bases between them. As DNA, the CDR3 is TGTGCCAGCAGCTTATTGCGGGACCCTGGCAATGAGCAGTTCTTC. Amino acids: CASSLLRDPGNEQFF. Looking up the rest from reference TRBV7-2 and TRBJ2-1 gives the full variable domain: GAGVSQSPSNKVTEKGKDVELRCDPISGHTALYWYRQSLGQGLEFLIYFQGNSAPDKSGLPSDRFSAERTGGSVSTLTIQRTQQEDSAVYLCASSLLRDPGNEQFFGPGTRLTVL.

The chain is built from TRBV10-3 and TRBJ2-2, with 8 bases aligning to TRBD1. The CDR3 has 15 amino acids. The J segment lost 5 bases and the V segment lost 2 bases, leaving 4 bases of the junction unmatched. Per the germline V gene, CDR1 is ENHRY and CDR2 is SYGVKD. CDR3 region: CAISEKDRETGELFF. Here the CDR3 DNA reads TGTGCCATCAGTGAGAAGGACAGGGAAACCGGGGAGCTGTTTTTT.

This clone has just one count. The chain links TRBV5-1 to TRBJ2-7; 8 bases are a match to TRBD2. Germline CDR1 and CDR2: SGHRS and YFSETQ. V was pared by 5 bases and J by 1 base, with 11 bases of the junction left unmatched. The CDR3 covers 16 residues. For the CDR3, the DNA is TGCGCCAGCAGGAGTCCTACGGGGGGGCCGTCCTACGAGCAGTACTTC. Its protein is CASRSPTGGPSYEQYF.